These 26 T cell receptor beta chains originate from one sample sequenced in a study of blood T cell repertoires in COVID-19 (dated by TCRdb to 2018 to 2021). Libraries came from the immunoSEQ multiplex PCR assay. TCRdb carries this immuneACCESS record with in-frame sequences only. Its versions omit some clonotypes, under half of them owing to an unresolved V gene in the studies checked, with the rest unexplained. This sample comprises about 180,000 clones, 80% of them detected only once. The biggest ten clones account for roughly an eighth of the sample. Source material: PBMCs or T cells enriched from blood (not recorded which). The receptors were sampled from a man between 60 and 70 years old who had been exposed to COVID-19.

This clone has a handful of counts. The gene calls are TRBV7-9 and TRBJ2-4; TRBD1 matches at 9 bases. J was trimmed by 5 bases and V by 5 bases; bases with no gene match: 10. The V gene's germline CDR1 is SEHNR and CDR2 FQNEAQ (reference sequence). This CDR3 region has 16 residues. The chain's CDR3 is CASSERQGERENIQYF. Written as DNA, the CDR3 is TGTGCCAGCAGCGAACGACAGGGGGAGAGGGAAAACATTCAGTACTTC.

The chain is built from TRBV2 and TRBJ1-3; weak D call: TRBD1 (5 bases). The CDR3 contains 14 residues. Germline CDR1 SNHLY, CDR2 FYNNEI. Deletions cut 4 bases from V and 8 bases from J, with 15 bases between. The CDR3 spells CASSVDSRVYTIYF. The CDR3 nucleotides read TGTGCCAGCAGTGTCGACAGTAGGGTATACACCATATATTTT. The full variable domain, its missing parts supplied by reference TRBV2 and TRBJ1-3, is EPEVTQTPSHQVTQMGQEVILRCVPISNHLYFYWYRQILGQKVEFLVSFYNNEISEKSEIFDDQFSVERPDGSNFTLKIRSTKLEDSAMYFCASSVDSRVYTIYFGEGSWLTVV.

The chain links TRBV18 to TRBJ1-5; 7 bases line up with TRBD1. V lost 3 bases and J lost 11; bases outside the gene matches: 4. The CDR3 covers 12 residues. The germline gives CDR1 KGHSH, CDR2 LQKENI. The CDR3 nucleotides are TGTGCCAGCTCACCCGGGGACAGCGCCCAGCATTTT. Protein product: CASSPGDSAQHF.

The CDR3 DNA is TGTGCCAGCAGCCGAGACAGGAATCAGCCCCAGCATTTT. Residues: CASSRDRNQPQHF. V gene TRBV7-2 combines with J gene TRBJ1-5, with D tentatively TRBD1 (6 bases). The CDR3 length is 13 residues. Germline V gene sequence: CDR1 SGHTA, CDR2 FQGNSA. The V and J ends lost 5 bases and 4 bases respectively, with 9 bases between them.

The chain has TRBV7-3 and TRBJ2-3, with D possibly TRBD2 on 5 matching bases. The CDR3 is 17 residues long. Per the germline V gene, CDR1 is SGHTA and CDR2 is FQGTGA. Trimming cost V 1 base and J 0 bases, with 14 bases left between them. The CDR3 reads CASSLRNERPSTDTQYF. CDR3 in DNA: TGTGCCAGCAGCTTAAGGAACGAGCGGCCTAGCACAGATACGCAGTATTTT.

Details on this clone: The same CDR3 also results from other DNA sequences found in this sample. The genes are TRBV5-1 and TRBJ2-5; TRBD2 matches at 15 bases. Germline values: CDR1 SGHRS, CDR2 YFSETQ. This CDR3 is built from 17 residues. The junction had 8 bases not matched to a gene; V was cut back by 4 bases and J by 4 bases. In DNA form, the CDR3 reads TGCGCCAGCAGCGCCGGACTAGCGGGAGGGCCGGGAGAGACCCAGTACTTC. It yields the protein CASSAGLAGGPGETQYF.

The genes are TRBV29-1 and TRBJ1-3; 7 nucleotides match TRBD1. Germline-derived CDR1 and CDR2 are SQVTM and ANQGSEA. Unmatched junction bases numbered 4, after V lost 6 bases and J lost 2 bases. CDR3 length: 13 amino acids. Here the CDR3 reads CSVHGTAGNTIYF. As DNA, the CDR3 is TGCAGCGTCCACGGGACAGCTGGAAACACCATATATTTT.

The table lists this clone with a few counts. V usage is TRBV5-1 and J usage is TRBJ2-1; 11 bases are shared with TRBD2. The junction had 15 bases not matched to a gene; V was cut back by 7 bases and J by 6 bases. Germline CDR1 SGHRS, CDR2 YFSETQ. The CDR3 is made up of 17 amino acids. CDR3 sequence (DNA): TGCGCCAGCTTCCCCTATCAGACTAGCGGGGTGTCCAATGAGCAGTTCTTC. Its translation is CASFPYQTSGVSNEQFF.

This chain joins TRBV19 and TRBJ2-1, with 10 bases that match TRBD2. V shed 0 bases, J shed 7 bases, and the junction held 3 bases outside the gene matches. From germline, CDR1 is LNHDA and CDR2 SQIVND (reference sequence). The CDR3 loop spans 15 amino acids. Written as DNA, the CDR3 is TGTGCCAGTAGTATAGATACGACTAGCGGGAATGAGCAGTTCTTC. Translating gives CASSIDTTSGNEQFF.

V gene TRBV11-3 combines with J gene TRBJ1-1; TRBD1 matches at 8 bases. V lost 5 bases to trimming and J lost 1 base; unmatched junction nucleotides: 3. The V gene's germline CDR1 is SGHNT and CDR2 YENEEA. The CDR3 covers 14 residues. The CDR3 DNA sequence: TGTGCCAGCAGCACAGGACAGGGGAACACTGAAGCTTTCTTT. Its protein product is CASSTGQGNTEAFF.

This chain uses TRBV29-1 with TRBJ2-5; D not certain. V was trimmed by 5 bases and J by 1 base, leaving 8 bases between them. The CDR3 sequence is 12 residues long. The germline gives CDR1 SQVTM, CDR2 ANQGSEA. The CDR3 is CSVSLAQETQYF. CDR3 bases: TGCAGCGTTTCTTTGGCCCAAGAGACCCAGTACTTC.

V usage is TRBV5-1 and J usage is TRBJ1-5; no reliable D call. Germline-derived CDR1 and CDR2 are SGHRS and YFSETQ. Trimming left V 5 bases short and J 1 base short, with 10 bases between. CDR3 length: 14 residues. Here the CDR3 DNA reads TGCGCCAGCAGGGGTGCGGGGAGCAATCAGCCCCAGCATTTT. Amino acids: CASRGAGSNQPQHF.

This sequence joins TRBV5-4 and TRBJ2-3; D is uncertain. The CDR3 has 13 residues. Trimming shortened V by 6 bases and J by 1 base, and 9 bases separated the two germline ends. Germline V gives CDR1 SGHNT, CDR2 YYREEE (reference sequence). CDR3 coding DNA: TGTGCCAGCACTTGGCAGGGCACAGATACGCAGTATTTT. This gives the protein CASTWQGTDTQYF.

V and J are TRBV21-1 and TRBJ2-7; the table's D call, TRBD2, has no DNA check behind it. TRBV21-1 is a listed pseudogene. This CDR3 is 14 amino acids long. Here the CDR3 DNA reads TGTGCCAGTAGCCCGGGGGAAAGCTCCTACGAGCAGTACTTC. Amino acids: CASSPGESSYEQYF.

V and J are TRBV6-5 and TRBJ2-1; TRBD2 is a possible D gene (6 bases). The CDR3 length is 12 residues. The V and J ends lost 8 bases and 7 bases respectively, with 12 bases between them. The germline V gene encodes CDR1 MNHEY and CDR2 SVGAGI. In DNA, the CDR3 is TGTGCCAGCTTATCTGGAGGGAATGAGCAGTTCTTC. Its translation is CASLSGGNEQFF.

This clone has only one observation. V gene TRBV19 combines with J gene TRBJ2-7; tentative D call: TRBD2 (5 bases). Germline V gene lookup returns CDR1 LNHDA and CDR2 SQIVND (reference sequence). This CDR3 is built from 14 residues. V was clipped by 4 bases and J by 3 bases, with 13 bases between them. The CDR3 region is CASSRESGGYEQYF. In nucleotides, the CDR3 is TGTGCCAGTAGTAGGGAGAGCGGAGGCTACGAGCAGTACTTC.

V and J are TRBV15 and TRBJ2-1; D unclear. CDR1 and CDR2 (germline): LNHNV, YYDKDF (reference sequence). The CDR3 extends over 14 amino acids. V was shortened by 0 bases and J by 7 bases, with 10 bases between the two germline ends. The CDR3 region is CATSRDYPGNEQFF. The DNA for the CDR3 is TGTGCCACCAGCAGAGATTACCCCGGGAATGAGCAGTTCTTC.

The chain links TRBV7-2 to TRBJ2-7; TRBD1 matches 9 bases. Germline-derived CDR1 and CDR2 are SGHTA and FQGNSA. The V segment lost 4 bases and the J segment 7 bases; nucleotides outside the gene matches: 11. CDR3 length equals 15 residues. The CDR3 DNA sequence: TGTGCCAGCAGCTCGCCCGGGACAGGGATGGGGGAGCAGTACTTC. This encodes CASSSPGTGMGEQYF.

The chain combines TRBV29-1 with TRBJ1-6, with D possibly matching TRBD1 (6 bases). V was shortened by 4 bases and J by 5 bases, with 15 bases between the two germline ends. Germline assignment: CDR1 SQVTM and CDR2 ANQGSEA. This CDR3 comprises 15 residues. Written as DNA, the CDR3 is TGCAGCGTTGGCAAAGGGGGGGTACATAATTCACCCCTCCACTTT. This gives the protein CSVGKGGVHNSPLHF.

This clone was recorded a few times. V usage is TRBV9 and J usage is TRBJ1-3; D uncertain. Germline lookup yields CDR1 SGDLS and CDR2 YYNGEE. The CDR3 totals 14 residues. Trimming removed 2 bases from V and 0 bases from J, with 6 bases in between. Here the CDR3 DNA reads TGTGCCAGCAGCGTCCCGGGCTCTGGAAACACCATATATTTT. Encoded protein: CASSVPGSGNTIYF.

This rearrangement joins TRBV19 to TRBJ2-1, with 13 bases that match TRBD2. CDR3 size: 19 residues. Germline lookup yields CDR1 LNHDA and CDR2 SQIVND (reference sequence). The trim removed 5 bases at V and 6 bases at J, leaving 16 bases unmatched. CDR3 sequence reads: CASSSLAGGPVRIGNEQFF. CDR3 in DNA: TGTGCCAGTAGTTCACTAGCGGGAGGGCCGGTCCGTATCGGCAATGAGCAGTTCTTC.

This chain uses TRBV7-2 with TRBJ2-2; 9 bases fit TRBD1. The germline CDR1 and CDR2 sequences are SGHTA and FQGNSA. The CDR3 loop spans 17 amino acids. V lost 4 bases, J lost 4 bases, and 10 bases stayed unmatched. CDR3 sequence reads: CASSSGTGLPGTGELFF. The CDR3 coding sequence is TGTGCCAGCAGCTCCGGGACAGGGCTACCCGGCACCGGGGAGCTGTTTTTT.

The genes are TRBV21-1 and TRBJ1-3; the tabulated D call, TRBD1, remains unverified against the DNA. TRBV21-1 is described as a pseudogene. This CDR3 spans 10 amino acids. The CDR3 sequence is CARPDDNIYF. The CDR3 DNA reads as TGTGCCAGACCCGACGACAACATATATTTT.

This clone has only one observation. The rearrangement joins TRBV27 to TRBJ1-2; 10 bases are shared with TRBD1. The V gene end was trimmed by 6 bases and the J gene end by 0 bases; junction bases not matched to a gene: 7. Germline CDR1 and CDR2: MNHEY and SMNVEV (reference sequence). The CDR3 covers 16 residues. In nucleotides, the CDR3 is TGTGCCAGCAGAACCCGGGACAGGGGAGCTAACTATGGCTACACCTTC. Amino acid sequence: CASRTRDRGANYGYTF.

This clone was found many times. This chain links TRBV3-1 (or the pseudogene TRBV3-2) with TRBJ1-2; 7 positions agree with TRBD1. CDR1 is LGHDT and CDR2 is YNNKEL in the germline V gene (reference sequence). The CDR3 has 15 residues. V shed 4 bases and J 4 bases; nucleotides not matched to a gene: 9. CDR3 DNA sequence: TGTGCCAGCAGCCGCGGCCCTTCAGGGGGCTATGGCTACACCTTC. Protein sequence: CASSRGPSGGYGYTF.

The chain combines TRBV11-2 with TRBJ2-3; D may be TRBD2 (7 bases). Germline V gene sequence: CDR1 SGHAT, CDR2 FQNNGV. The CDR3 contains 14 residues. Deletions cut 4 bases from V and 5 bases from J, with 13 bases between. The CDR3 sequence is CASSWRGGGDTQYF. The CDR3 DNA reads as TGTGCCAGCAGCTGGCGGGGAGGGGGAGATACGCAGTATTTT.